These 15 T cell receptor beta chains were all obtained from the same sample, sequenced in a study of Graves' ophthalmopathy and Graves' hyperthyroidism. RNA transcripts were the source from which TCR beta CDR3 regions were amplified. The authors performed first-round RT-PCR with HTBI primers and then a second-round multiplex PCR. TCRdb processed the multiplex PCR reads anew with MiXCR; each CDR3 protein has one entry. The sample consists of hundreds of thousands of distinct CDR3 sequences, over 13% of them appearing once. The material sequenced was blood. Receptors were obtained from a woman in her 30s with Graves' ophthalmopathy.

This chain links TRBV12-3 or TRBV12-4 with TRBJ2-7; the D gene is possibly TRBD2 (6 bases). The CDR3 is made up of 15 amino acids. Trimming left V 4 bases short and J 2 bases short, with 15 bases between. CDR3 sequence (DNA): TGTGCCAGCAGTTCTACCGGGAGTACGACCTACGAGCAGTACTTC. It codes for CASSSTGSTTYEQYF.

This clonotype has ten or more counts. This chain uses TRBV2 with TRBJ2-1, with 11 nucleotides matching TRBD2. Germline V lookup: CDR1 SNHLY, CDR2 FYNNEI. V was clipped by 7 bases and J by 7 bases; unmatched bases: 9. The CDR3 has 15 amino acids. This CDR3 is CASKIGASGGNEQFF. CDR3 DNA: TGTGCCAGCAAGATAGGGGCTAGCGGGGGGAATGAGCAGTTCTTC.

The V and J genes are TRBV20-1 and TRBJ2-3; possibly TRBD1 or TRBD2 for D (5 bases each). The CDR3 is 15 amino acids. The V and J ends lost 5 bases and 0 bases respectively, with 15 bases between them. Germline CDR1 is DFQATT and CDR2 is SNEGSKA (reference sequence). CDR3 amino acids: CSALGEQTSTDTQYF. The CDR3 region has the DNA TGCAGTGCTCTGGGGGAACAAACTAGCACAGATACGCAGTATTTT.

This clonotype was counted a few times. The V and J genes are TRBV7-3 and TRBJ2-7; a possible D gene is TRBD1 (5 bases). This CDR3 is built from 13 residues. Germline V gene sequence: CDR1 SGHTA, CDR2 FQGTGA. The ends were cut back, 4 bases at V and 6 bases at J, with 13 bases in the middle. CDR3 DNA sequence: TGTGCCAGCAGCTCATCGACAGCTACCGAGCAGTACTTC. This sequence encodes CASSSSTATEQYF.

This clonotype was picked up many times. The V call is TRBV12-3 or TRBV12-4, the J call TRBJ1-6; D is possibly TRBD1 (6 bases). The CDR3 runs 15 residues. V was shortened by 5 bases and J by 7 bases, with 15 bases between the two germline ends. The CDR3 spells CASSLQGRSNSPLHF. The CDR3, as DNA: TGTGCCAGCAGTCTCCAGGGGAGGAGCAATTCACCCCTCCACTTT.

There are many counts of this clonotype. This chain links TRBV6-1 with TRBJ1-6; D is ambiguous. Trimming took 8 bases from V and 0 from J, leaving 8 bases between them. The germline gives CDR1 MNHNS, CDR2 SASEGT. The CDR3 spans 14 residues. CDR3 DNA sequence: TGTGCCAGCTCGGGAGGCTCCTATAATTCACCCCTCCACTTT. Translation: CASSGGSYNSPLHF.

Regarding this clonotype: A much larger clone lies one base from this, so it may be a read error. The V and J genes are TRBV6-1 and TRBJ2-6, with D unclear. CDR1 MNHNS and CDR2 SASEGT come from the germline V gene. V was shortened by 5 bases and J by 5 bases, with 10 bases between the two germline ends. The CDR3 loop spans 14 amino acids. CDR3 nucleotides: TGTGCCAGCAGTCCCCGAACTTGGGCCAACGTCCTGACTTTC. Translated, it gives CASSPRTWANVLTF.

Many counts were recorded for this clonotype. The rearrangement joins TRBV13 to TRBJ1-1; no reliable D call. Germline V gene data show CDR1 as PRHDT and CDR2 as FYEKMQ (reference sequence). Trimming removed 5 bases from V and 0 bases from J, with 16 bases in between. The CDR3 is 16 residues long. The CDR3 loop is CASSPPFSDLNTEAFF. The CDR3 DNA follows: TGTGCCAGCAGCCCCCCGTTTTCGGACCTGAACACTGAAGCTTTCTTT.

This clonotype was picked up a small number of times. This chain connects TRBV7-9 to TRBJ2-7; 9 bases map to TRBD1. V trimming: 8 bases; J trimming: 6 bases; junction bases outside the gene matches: 5. The CDR3 consists of 12 residues. CDR1 SEHNR and CDR2 FQNEAQ come from the germline V gene (reference sequence). CDR3 coding DNA: TGTGCCAGCTCCGGACAGGGGACCGAGCAGTACTTC. Translated, it gives CASSGQGTEQYF.

This clonotype showed up many times. This chain uses TRBV28 with TRBJ2-7; perhaps TRBD1 as D (7 bases). From germline, CDR1 is MDHEN and CDR2 SYDVKM. V was shortened by 4 bases and J by 0 bases, with 10 bases between the two germline ends. The CDR3 loop spans 14 amino acids. The CDR3 loop is CASSYRGLSYEQYF. In DNA form, the CDR3 reads TGTGCCAGCAGTTACAGGGGACTCTCCTACGAGCAGTACTTC.

This clonotype was seen at least ten times. The gene calls are TRBV28 and TRBJ2-5, with 8 bases fitting TRBD2. With 5 bases clipped from V and 5 bases from J, the junction kept 16 bases outside the gene matches. The CDR3 totals 17 residues. Germline V lookup: CDR1 MDHEN, CDR2 SYDVKM. The CDR3 DNA reads as TGTGCCAGCAGTCCCCTAATAGCGGGACGCCTGGGGGAGACCCAGTACTTC. It yields the protein CASSPLIAGRLGETQYF. Together with reference TRBV28 and TRBJ2-5, the CDR3 gives the full variable domain: DVKVTQSSRYLVKRTGEKVFLECVQDMDHENMFWYRQDPGLGLRLIYFSYDVKMKEKGDIPEGYSVSREKKERFSLILESASTNQTSMYLCASSPLIAGRLGETQYFGPGTRLLVL.

This clonotype was seen at least ten times. V gene TRBV3-1 combines with J gene TRBJ1-5; D remains unclear. The germline V gene has CDR1 LGHDT and CDR2 YNNKEL (reference sequence). V was shortened by 2 bases and J by 2 bases, with 4 bases between the two germline ends. The CDR3 is 13 amino acids. The CDR3 loop is CASSQKGNQPQHF. The DNA of the CDR3 is TGTGCCAGCAGCCAAAAAGGCAATCAGCCCCAGCATTTT.

This clonotype has at least ten counts. V gene TRBV24-1 combines with J gene TRBJ1-1, with TRBD1 matching 12 bases. V lost 0 bases and J lost 1; bases outside the gene matches: 8. This CDR3 region has 19 residues. Germline V lookup: CDR1 KGHDR, CDR2 SFDVKD. CDR3 sequence (DNA): TGTGCCACCAGTGATTTGAGGGGACAGGGGGCTTACGGGAACACTGAAGCTTTCTTT. Residues: CATSDLRGQGAYGNTEAFF.

This clonotype was detected ten times or more. This CDR3 is CASSWDSGRSETQYF. For the CDR3, the DNA is TGTGCCAGCAGTTGGGATAGCGGGAGATCTGAGACCCAGTACTTC. The chain recombines TRBV12-3 or TRBV12-4 with TRBJ2-5, with TRBD2 identical over 9 bases. Trimming removed 4 bases from V and 5 bases from J; junction bases left unmatched: 8. This CDR3 comprises 15 residues.

This clonotype has a count of ten or more. The V call is TRBV4-2, the J call TRBJ1-5; no reliable D call. The ends were cut back, 4 bases at V and 0 bases at J, with 16 bases in the middle. Germline-derived CDR1 and CDR2 are LGHNA and YNFKEQ. This CDR3 is 17 amino acids long. CDR3 bases: TGTGCCAGCAGCCGGGATGTAGCCCTTTATAGCAATCAGCCCCAGCATTTT. It is translated as CASSRDVALYSNQPQHF.